The sequence of this T cell receptor (beta chain) was determined in a study of graft-versus-host responses after intestinal transplantation. Study-level information: Anti-thymocyte globulin induction, then tacrolimus and steroids for approximately 3 years, went to all recipients. Study-wide findings and caveats: Recipient marrow showed GvH clones, some seen first in ileum or blood.

A note on this clone: No antigen is known for it.

Method: immunoSEQ multiplex PCR; TCRdb's copy keeps in-frame clones and lacks some. There are about 120,000 clones in the sample; 90% occur only once, and more than 0.15% lies in the top ten. Germline V gene sequence: CDR1 SGHAT, CDR2 FQNNGV. J lost 4 bases, V lost 6 bases, and 5 bases had no gene match. The CDR3 covers 13 residues. The receptor was derived from a human donor who received an intestinal transplant. The chain links TRBV11-2 to TRBJ2-5; 7 bases map to TRBD2. The sample in question was unstimulated CD4+ T cells sorted from spleen or lymph node cells, obtained before intestinal transplant. The CDR3 spells CASRKGRGETQYF. DNA for the CDR3: TGTGCCAGCAGAAAGGGGAGGGGAGAGACCCAGTACTTC. Drawing the rest from reference TRBV11-2 and TRBJ2-5, the complete variable domain is EAGVAQSPRYKIIEKRQSVAFWCNPISGHATLYWYQQILGQGPKLLIQFQNNGVVDDSQLPKDRFSAERLKGVDSTLKIQPAKLEDSAVYLCASRKGRGETQYFGPGTRLLVL.